Listed here are 10 T cell receptor beta chains from one sample, sequenced in a study of breast tumors, draining lymph nodes, adjacent tissues. TCRdb reprocessed the multiplex PCR reads via MiXCR and lists one record per CDR3 protein. The table shows over 20,000 distinct CDR3 sequences, with 20% to 25% occurring only once. Input material: breast tumor tissue. Receptor source: a female donor with breast cancer. Some clones in this sample may be carry-over from other donors' samples.

For this clonotype: This may arise from a read error, as a much more abundant clone is one base away. This chain joins TRBV27 and TRBJ2-3; D could derive from TRBD1 or TRBD2 (5 bases each). This CDR3 is 15 amino acids long. CDR1 is MNHEY, CDR2 SMNVEV, per germline (reference sequence). V dropped 0 bases and J dropped 2 bases, with 9 bases sitting between them. CDR3 sequence reads: CASSLSWDLTDTQYF. CDR3 nucleotide sequence: TGTGCCAGCAGTTTATCGTGGGACCTCACAGATACGCAGTATTTT.

There are many counts of this clonotype. The chain uses TRBV11-2 and TRBJ2-7; D possibly uses TRBD1 or TRBD2 (5 bases each). This CDR3 spans 14 amino acids. Trimming took off 7 bases at V and 3 bases at J, with 16 bases between the two ends. Germline assignment: CDR1 SGHAT and CDR2 FQNNGV. The CDR3 is CASTTRDGYYEQYF. The DNA for the CDR3 is TGTGCCAGCACCACACGGGACGGCTACTACGAGCAGTACTTC. The complete variable domain, with remaining parts taken from reference TRBV11-2 and TRBJ2-7, reads EAGVAQSPRYKIIEKRQSVAFWCNPISGHATLYWYQQILGQGPKLLIQFQNNGVVDDSQLPKDRFSAERLKGVDSTLKIQPAKLEDSAVYLCASTTRDGYYEQYFGPGTRLTVT.

This clonotype is labeled as medium-sized. The rearrangement links TRBV20-1 to TRBJ2-3, with D perhaps matching TRBD1 or TRBD2 (5 bases each). CDR1 DFQATT and CDR2 SNEGSKA come from the germline V gene (reference sequence). The germline V and J ends were trimmed by 1 base and 3 bases, with 11 bases remaining between them. CDR3 size: 14 residues. CDR3 region: CSARGGTDTDTQYF. As DNA, the CDR3 is TGCAGTGCTAGAGGAGGGACGGATACAGATACGCAGTATTTT.

The genes are TRBV20-1 and TRBJ1-2; TRBD1 aligns across 7 bases. The CDR3 extends over 14 amino acids. CDR1 and CDR2 (germline): DFQATT, SNEGSKA (reference sequence). The junction had 8 bases not matched to a gene; V was cut back by 3 bases and J by 4 bases. DNA of the CDR3: TGCAGTGCTAGTGCAGGGACAGAAGCCTATGGCTACACCTTC. Translation gives CSASAGTEAYGYTF.

This clonotype has ten or more counts. The DNA is omitted, as the CDR3 cannot be located on it reliably, and the CDR3 follows TCRdb's listing. The chain carries TRBV7-6 and TRBJ2-2. Germline V gives CDR1 SGHVS, CDR2 FNYEAQ. The CDR3 totals 12 residues, both ends included. The CDR3 loop is CASSFGAGELFF.

By sample share, this clonotype is medium-sized. The chain couples TRBV7-9 to TRBJ2-7; maybe TRBD2 (5 bases). CDR3 length equals 13 residues. Trimming removed 3 bases at V and 3 bases at J, with 9 bases between. Per the germline V gene, CDR1 is SEHNR and CDR2 is FQNEAQ (reference sequence). CDR3 amino acids: CASSLYGDYEQYF. CDR3 sequence (DNA): TGTGCCAGCAGCTTGTACGGGGACTACGAGCAGTACTTC. The full variable domain, rest sourced from reference TRBV7-9 and TRBJ2-7, is DTGVSQNPRHKITKRGQNVTFRCDPISEHNRLYWYRQTLGQGPEFLTYFQNEAQLEKSRLLSDRFSAERPKGSFSTLEIQRTEQGDSAMYLCASSLYGDYEQYFGPGTRLTVT.

This clonotype was picked up many times. The chain has TRBV10-1 and TRBJ2-7; TRBD1 aligns across 7 bases. Germline-derived CDR1 and CDR2 are WNHNN and SYGVQD (reference sequence). V shed 2 bases and J 0 bases; nucleotides not matched to a gene: 4. There are 15 residues in the CDR3. This CDR3 reads CASSEDRALSYEQYF. In DNA, the CDR3 is TGCGCCAGCAGTGAGGACAGGGCCCTCTCCTACGAGCAGTACTTC.

The sample holds a few counts of this clonotype. A much bigger clone sits one base away, suggesting this may be a read error. The gene calls are TRBV7-3 and TRBJ1-3; D may be TRBD1 (5 bases). The CDR3 runs 15 residues. In germline, CDR1 is SGHTA, CDR2 FQGTGA. Written as DNA, the CDR3 is TGTGCCGGCAGTATGCAGGGAGGGGAGGGAAACACCATATATTTT. Residues: CAGSMQGGEGNTIYF.

The chain recombines TRBV20-1 with TRBJ2-7; 7 bases agree with TRBD1. Germline V gene lookup returns CDR1 DFQATT and CDR2 SNEGSKA (reference sequence). The CDR3 spans 13 residues. The junction had 7 bases not matched to a gene; V was cut back by 6 bases and J by 2 bases. The CDR3 nucleotides read TGCAGTGCCCTCACAGGGGCGACCTACGAGCAGTACTTC. Translated, it gives CSALTGATYEQYF.

This clonotype was recorded many times. V usage is TRBV28 and J usage is TRBJ1-6; D may be TRBD1 (5 bases). Germline V gene sequence: CDR1 MDHEN, CDR2 SYDVKM. V shed 3 bases and J shed 7 bases, with 13 bases lying between them. CDR3 length equals 15 residues. CDR3 in DNA: TGTGCCAGCAGTTTTCGGGGCAGGGCGAATTCACCCCTCCACTTT. It yields the protein CASSFRGRANSPLHF.